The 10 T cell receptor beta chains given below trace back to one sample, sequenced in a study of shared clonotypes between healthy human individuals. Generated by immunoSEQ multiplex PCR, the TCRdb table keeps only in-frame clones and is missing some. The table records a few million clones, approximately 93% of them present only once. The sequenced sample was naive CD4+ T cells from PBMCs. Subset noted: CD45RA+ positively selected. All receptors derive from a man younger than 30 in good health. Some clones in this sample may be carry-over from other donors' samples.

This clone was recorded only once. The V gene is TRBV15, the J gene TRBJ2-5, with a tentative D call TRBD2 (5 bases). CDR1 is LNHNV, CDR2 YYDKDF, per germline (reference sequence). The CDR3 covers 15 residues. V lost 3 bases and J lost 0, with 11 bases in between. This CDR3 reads CATSSKRLYQETQYF. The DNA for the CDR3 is TGTGCCACCAGCAGTAAGCGGTTGTACCAAGAGACCCAGTACTTC.

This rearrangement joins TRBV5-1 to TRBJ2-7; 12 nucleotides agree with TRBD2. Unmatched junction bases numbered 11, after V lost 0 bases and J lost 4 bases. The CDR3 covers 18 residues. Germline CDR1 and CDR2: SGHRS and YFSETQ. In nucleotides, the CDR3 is TGCGCCAGCAGCTTGGTGACTAGCGGGAGATTAGGGGAATACGAGCAGTACTTC. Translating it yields CASSLVTSGRLGEYEQYF.

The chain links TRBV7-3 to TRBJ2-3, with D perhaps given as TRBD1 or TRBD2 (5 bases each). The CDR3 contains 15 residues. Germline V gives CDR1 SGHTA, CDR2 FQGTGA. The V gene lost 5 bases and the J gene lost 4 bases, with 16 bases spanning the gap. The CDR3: CASSPYERGADTQYF. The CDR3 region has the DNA TGTGCCAGCAGCCCATACGAGAGAGGGGCAGATACGCAGTATTTT.

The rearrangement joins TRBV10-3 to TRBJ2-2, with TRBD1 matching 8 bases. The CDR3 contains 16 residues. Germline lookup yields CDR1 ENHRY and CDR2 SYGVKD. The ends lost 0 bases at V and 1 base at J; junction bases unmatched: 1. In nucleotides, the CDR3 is TGTGCCATCAGTGAGTCGGGGACAGGGAACACCGGGGAGCTGTTTTTT. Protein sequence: CAISESGTGNTGELFF.

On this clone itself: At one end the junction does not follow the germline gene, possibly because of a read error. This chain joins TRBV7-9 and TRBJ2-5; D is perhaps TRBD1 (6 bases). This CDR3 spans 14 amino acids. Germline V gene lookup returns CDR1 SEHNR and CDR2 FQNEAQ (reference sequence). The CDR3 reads CASSLDRTAGTEDF. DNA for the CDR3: TGTGCCAGCAGCCTGGACCGGACAGCCGGGACCGAGGACTTC.

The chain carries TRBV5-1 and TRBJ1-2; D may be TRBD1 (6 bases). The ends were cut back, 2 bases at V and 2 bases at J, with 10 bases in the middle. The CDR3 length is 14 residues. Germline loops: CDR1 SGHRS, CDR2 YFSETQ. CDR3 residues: CASSFQGLNYGYTF. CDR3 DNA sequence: TGCGCCAGCAGCTTTCAGGGGCTCAACTATGGCTACACCTTC.

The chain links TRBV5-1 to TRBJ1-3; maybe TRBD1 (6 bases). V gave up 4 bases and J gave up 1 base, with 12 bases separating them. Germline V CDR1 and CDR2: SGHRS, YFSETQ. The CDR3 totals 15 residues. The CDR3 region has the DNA TGCGCCAGCAGCCAAAGGGACACTTCTGGAAACACCATATATTTT. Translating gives CASSQRDTSGNTIYF.

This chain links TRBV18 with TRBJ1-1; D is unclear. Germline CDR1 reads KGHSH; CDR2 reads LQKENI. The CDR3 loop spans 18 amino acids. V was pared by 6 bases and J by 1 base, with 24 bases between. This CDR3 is CASSPDPSPRAQNTEAFF. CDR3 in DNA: TGTGCCAGCTCCCCAGACCCGAGCCCCCGGGCTCAGAACACTGAAGCTTTCTTT.

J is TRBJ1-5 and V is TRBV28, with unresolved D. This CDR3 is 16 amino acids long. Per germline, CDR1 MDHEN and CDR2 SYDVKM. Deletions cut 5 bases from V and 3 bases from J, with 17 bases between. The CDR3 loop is CASSPSGRTNNQPQHF. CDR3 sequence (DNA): TGTGCCAGCAGTCCGTCGGGGAGGACGAACAATCAGCCCCAGCATTTT. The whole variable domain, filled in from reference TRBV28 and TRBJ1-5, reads DVKVTQSSRYLVKRTGEKVFLECVQDMDHENMFWYRQDPGLGLRLIYFSYDVKMKEKGDIPEGYSVSREKKERFSLILESASTNQTSMYLCASSPSGRTNNQPQHFGDGTRLSIL.

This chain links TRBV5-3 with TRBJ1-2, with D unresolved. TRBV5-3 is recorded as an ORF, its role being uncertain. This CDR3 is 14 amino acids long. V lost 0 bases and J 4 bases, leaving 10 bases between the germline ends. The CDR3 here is CARSLVRISYGYTF. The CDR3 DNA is TGTGCCAGAAGCTTGGTACGGATTTCCTATGGCTACACCTTC.